This T cell receptor beta chain is from a study of post-analysis software for immune sequencing data. As regards this clonotype: Its antigen remains unidentified.

The authors incorporated unique molecular identifiers into the TCR beta cDNA libraries. In TCRdb, the PCR reads were re-called with MiXCR into one record per CDR3 protein. The sample contains 150,000 to 200,000 distinct CDR3 sequences, 35% to 40% of which appear only once. General study findings and limits: Multiple sclerosis patients had significantly lower normalized Chao1 diversity than controls. The five TRBV segments detected at higher frequency in patients than in controls included TRBV5-6, TRBV5-1 and TRBV20-1.

The CDR3 sequence is 15 residues long. Germline V gene lookup returns CDR1 SGHRS and CDR2 YFSETQ. V shed 0 bases and J shed 6 bases, with 16 bases lying between them. The origin of this receptor is a girl aged 10 to 17 with multiple sclerosis. The chain joins TRBV5-1 to TRBJ2-7, with D perhaps being TRBD1 or TRBD2 (5 bases each). The source was blood, collected after autologous hematopoietic stem cell transplantation. The CDR3 reads CASSLAQGATREQYF. CDR3 nucleotide sequence: TGCGCCAGCAGCTTGGCCCAGGGAGCGACACGCGAGCAGTACTTC.